The 15 T cell receptor beta chains below come from one sample, sequenced in a study of CD8+CD57+ T cells in acquired aplastic anemia. Sequencing was done on patients that had shown CD8+CD57+ cell expansion by flow cytometry. The TCR beta profiling, which covered VDJ combination and CDR3 sequence, was carried out using genomic DNA as the template. TCRdb processed the reads anew with MiXCR; each CDR3 protein has one entry. The table shows approximately 150,000 distinct CDR3 sequences, with 71% occurring only once. Source material: sorted CD4+, CD8+, or CD8+CD57+ T cells (not recorded which) from PBMCs. Every receptor here comes from a human donor with aplastic anemia.

This clonotype was detected many times. The V gene is TRBV6-4, the J gene TRBJ2-2, with 9 bases aligning to TRBD2. This CDR3 contains 14 residues. The V and J ends lost 8 bases and 4 bases, in that order; junction bases with no gene match: 5. Germline lookup yields CDR1 MRHNA and CDR2 SNTAGT. The CDR3 is CASEVSGGTGELFF. DNA of the CDR3: TGTGCCAGCGAAGTTAGCGGGGGCACCGGGGAGCTGTTTTTT.

This sequence joins TRBV10-3 and TRBJ2-7; 10 bases are shared with TRBD2. Germline trimming cut 4 bases from V and 2 bases from J; bases unmatched to any gene: 5. The CDR3 runs 15 residues. Germline CDR1 and CDR2: ENHRY and SYGVKD. The DNA for the CDR3 is TGTGCCATCAGTGGAGAAGGACTAGCGGCCTACGAGCAGTACTTC. This gives the protein CAISGEGLAAYEQYF.

The rearrangement uses TRBV20-1 and TRBJ2-3; 7 nucleotides match TRBD2. V trimming: 3 bases; J trimming: 0 bases; junction bases outside the gene matches: 6. CDR1 DFQATT and CDR2 SNEGSKA come from the germline V gene (reference sequence). The CDR3 totals 15 residues. CDR3 sequence reads: CSARGGEGSTDTQYF. The CDR3 bases are TGCAGTGCTAGGGGGGGGGAGGGAAGCACAGATACGCAGTATTTT.

This clonotype was found a few times. The chain is built from TRBV2 and TRBJ2-5, with unresolved D. The germline gives CDR1 SNHLY, CDR2 FYNNEI. Trimming removed 5 bases from V and 5 bases from J, with 12 bases in between. CDR3 length equals 13 residues. The DNA for the CDR3 is TGTGCCAGCAGTTCAGCTAGGCGCGAGACCCAGTACTTC. This encodes CASSSARRETQYF.

As for this clonotype: Sequence at one end of the junction differs from germline and may be a read error. The gene calls are TRBV6-1 and TRBJ2-7, with 12 bases aligning to TRBD1. Germline CDR1 reads MNHNS; CDR2 reads SASEGT. The CDR3 is made up of 15 amino acids. The CDR3 sequence: CTSSEPGQGAHEQYF. DNA for the CDR3: TGTACCAGCAGTGAACCGGGACAGGGGGCTCACGAGCAGTACTTC.

This sequence joins TRBV7-9 and TRBJ2-7; the match to TRBD1 covers 7 bases. The J segment lost 4 bases and the V segment lost 5 bases, leaving 8 bases of the junction unmatched. CDR3 length equals 14 residues. The V gene's germline CDR1 is SEHNR and CDR2 FQNEAQ (reference sequence). The CDR3 region is CASSRSTGEYEQYF. In DNA, the CDR3 is TGTGCCAGCAGCCGAAGTACAGGGGAGTACGAGCAGTACTTC.

J is TRBJ1-2 and V is TRBV6-6, with D unresolved. The CDR3 has 13 residues. Trimming took off 7 bases at V and 2 bases at J, with 11 bases between the two ends. Looked up from germline, CDR1 is MNHNY and CDR2 is SVGAGI (reference sequence). The DNA for the CDR3 is TGTGCCAGCACTCTTGACAAAAACTATGGCTACACCTTC. As protein: CASTLDKNYGYTF.

The genes are TRBV2 and TRBJ1-3; 9 bases agree with TRBD1. V lost 6 bases, J lost 4 bases, and 10 bases stayed unmatched. Germline values: CDR1 SNHLY, CDR2 FYNNEI. This CDR3 is built from 16 residues. The CDR3 sequence: CASSDVGDREGNTIYF. In DNA form, the CDR3 reads TGTGCCAGCAGCGACGTCGGGGACAGGGAGGGAAACACCATATATTTT.

As concerns this clonotype: The CDR3 does not end in the conserved phenylalanine or tryptophan, so this is likely a read error. J is TRBJ1-1 and V is TRBV29-1; a weak D match, TRBD1 (6 bases). Germline V gene lookup returns CDR1 SQVTM and CDR2 ANQGSEA. Trimming shortened V by 8 bases and J by 10 bases, and 23 bases separated the two germline ends. The CDR3 extends over 13 amino acids. The CDR3 DNA is TGCAGCTCAGTCAGGGGTTTAGGGTTCTTAGCTTTCCTT. Translating gives CSSVRGLGFLAFL.

The chain recombines TRBV12-3 or TRBV12-4 with TRBJ1-4, with a weak D call TRBD1 (5 bases). The CDR3 is made up of 12 amino acids. Trimming cost V 5 bases and J 11 bases, with 12 bases left between them. CDR3 in DNA: TGTGCCAGCAGTCCCGGGACGGGGAAACTGTTTTTT. This sequence encodes CASSPGTGKLFF.

The rearrangement uses TRBV7-9 and TRBJ2-1; TRBD2 aligns across 8 bases. Unmatched junction bases numbered 4, after V lost 6 bases and J lost 3 bases. From germline, CDR1 is SEHNR and CDR2 FQNEAQ (reference sequence). The CDR3 sequence is 14 residues long. As DNA, the CDR3 is TGTGCCAGCAGTCCCGGGACTAGCTACAATGAGCAGTTCTTC. Translated, it gives CASSPGTSYNEQFF.

This clonotype has just one count. The chain carries TRBV27 and TRBJ2-7, with TRBD1 matching 10 bases. TRBJ2-1 explains the end of the DNA better; the J call may be wrong. The germline CDR1 and CDR2 sequences are MNHEY and SMNVEV (reference sequence). The CDR3 consists of 17 residues. This CDR3 is CASTKRGTGVAYNEQFF. The DNA of the CDR3 is TGTGCCAGCACTAAACGGGGGACAGGGGTGGCCTACAATGAGCAGTTCTTC.

CDR3 sequence: CSAYQLRLSTDTQYF. CDR3 in DNA: TGCAGTGCTTACCAGCTCAGGCTCAGCACAGATACGCAGTATTTT. The rearrangement uses TRBV20-1 and TRBJ2-3; D remains unclear. Germline assignment: CDR1 DFQATT and CDR2 SNEGSKA (reference sequence). Trimming took 5 bases from V and 0 from J, leaving 15 bases between them. The CDR3 contains 15 residues.

V is TRBV20-1 and J is TRBJ2-1, with a possible D match to TRBD2 (5 bases). The CDR3 covers 15 residues. Trimming removed 4 bases at V and 6 bases at J, with 19 bases between. Germline V lookup: CDR1 DFQATT, CDR2 SNEGSKA (reference sequence). CDR3 in DNA: TGCAGTGCTACTTCACGGTCGGGGTCCCCCAATGAGCAGTTCTTC. Encoded protein: CSATSRSGSPNEQFF.

Concerning this clonotype itself: A read error may explain this, as a much larger clone is one base away. The chain joins TRBV29-1 to TRBJ2-7, with D possibly called TRBD1 or TRBD2 (5 bases each). The CDR3 covers 13 residues. CDR1 is SQVTM and CDR2 is ANQGSEA in the germline V gene. The CDR3 sequence is CSVGEGSSCEQYF. The CDR3 nucleotides are TGCAGTGTCGGCGAGGGGAGCTCCTGCGAGCAGTACTTC.